The clone carrying this TCR beta chain has a single count. What it binds is unknown. The table came from immunoSEQ multiplex PCR; TCRdb's copy has only in-frame clones and leaves some out. The sample lists about 960,000 clones, 76% occurring once. The sample is drawn from a study of shared clonotypes between healthy human individuals. Findings and caveats of the study: When naive CD4 clonotypes were compared across a few donors, approximately 5% were shared.

Trimming took off 5 bases at V and 6 bases at J, with 13 bases between the two ends. The V gene's germline CDR1 is LNHDA and CDR2 SQIVND (reference sequence). CDR3 length: 14 residues. The sample was memory CD4+ T cells sorted from blood. Indicated subset: CD45RA-negative fraction. The J gene is TRBJ2-2, the V gene TRBV19; D unresolved. The receptor was derived from a man between 18 and 29 years old in good health. The chain's CDR3 is CASSPRRVSGELFF. CDR3 DNA sequence: TGTGCCAGTAGTCCCCGCCGGGTCTCCGGGGAGCTGTTTTTT.